The source of this TCR beta chain is a study of blood T cell repertoires in COVID-19. Study-level information: PBMCs, B-cell-depleted T cells, or T cells were the source of the cDNA or gDNA that made up the material.

Two negative PCRs, clearance, or symptom resolution had been documented for recovered Cohort 3 donors. This clone occurred a few times. CDR1 and CDR2 from the germline V gene are SNHLY and FYNNEI. The CDR3 consists of 16 residues. The V end lost 5 bases, the J end lost 9 bases, and 20 bases lay between the germline ends. In the authors' methods: How many nucleated cells were present was estimated from reference gene primer amplification. The method was immunoSEQ multiplex PCR; TCRdb's version includes in-frame clones alone and lacks a portion of them. Clonal size and the V and J genes are those of that table, whereas D and trimming came from the DNA. The sample consists of 250,000 to 350,000 clones, 90% of them appearing once.

The sequenced sample consisted of PBMCs or T cells enriched from blood (not recorded which). This clonotype was sampled from a man in his 60s who had recovered from COVID-19. This sequence joins TRBV2 and TRBJ1-6, with a weak D call TRBD1 (6 bases). The CDR3 nucleotides read TGTGCCAGCAGTACCCGGGACAATATTGGTTTTTCACCCCTCCACTTT. It translates to CASSTRDNIGFSPLHF.